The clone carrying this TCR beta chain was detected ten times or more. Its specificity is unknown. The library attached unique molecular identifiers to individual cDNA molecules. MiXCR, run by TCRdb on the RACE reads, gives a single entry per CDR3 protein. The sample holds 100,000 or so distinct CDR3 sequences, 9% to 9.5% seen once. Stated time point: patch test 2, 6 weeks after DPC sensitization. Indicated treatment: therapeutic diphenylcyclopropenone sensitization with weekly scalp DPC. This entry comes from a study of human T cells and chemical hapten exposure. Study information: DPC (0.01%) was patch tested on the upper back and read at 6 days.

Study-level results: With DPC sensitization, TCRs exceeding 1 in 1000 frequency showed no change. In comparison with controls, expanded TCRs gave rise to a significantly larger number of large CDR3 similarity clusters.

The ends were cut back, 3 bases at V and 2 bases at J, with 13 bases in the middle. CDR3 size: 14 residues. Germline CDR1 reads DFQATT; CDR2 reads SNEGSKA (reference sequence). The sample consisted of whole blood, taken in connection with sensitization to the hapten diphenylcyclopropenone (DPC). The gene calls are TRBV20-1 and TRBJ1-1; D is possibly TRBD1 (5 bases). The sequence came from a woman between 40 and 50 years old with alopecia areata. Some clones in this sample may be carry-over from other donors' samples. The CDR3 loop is CSASPQVSNTEAFF. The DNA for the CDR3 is TGCAGTGCTAGCCCACAGGTTTCAAACACTGAAGCTTTCTTT.